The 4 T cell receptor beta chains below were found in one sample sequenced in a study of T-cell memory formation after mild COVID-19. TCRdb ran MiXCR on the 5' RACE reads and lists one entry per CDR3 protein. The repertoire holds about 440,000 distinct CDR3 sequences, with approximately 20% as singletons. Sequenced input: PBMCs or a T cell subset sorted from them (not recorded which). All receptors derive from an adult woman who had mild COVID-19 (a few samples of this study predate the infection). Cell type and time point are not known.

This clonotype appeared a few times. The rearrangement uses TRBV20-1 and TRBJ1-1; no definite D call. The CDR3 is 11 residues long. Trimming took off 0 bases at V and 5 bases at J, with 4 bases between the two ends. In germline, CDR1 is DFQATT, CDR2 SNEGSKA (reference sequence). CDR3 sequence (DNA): TGCAGTGCTAGAGACCTTACTGAAGCTTTCTTT. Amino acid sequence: CSARDLTEAFF.

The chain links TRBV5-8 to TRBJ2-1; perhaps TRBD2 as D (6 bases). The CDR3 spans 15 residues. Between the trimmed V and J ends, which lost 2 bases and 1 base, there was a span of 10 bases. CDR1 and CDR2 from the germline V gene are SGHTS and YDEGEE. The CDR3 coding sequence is TGTGCCAGCAGCTTCTTGGGGGGATCCTACAATGAGCAGTTCTTC. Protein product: CASSFLGGSYNEQFF.

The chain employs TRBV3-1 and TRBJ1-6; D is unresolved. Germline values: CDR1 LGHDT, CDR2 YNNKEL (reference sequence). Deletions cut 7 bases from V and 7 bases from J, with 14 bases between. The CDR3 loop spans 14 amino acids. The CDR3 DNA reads TGTGCCAGCAAGATGTCGACGGAAAATTCACCCCTCCACTTT. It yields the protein CASKMSTENSPLHF.

The CDR3 DNA reads TGTGCCAGCAGATCCGGGACAGGCCTAACGCCCTCTGGGGCCAACGTCCTGACTTTC. It yields the protein CASRSGTGLTPSGANVLTF. This rearrangement joins TRBV12-3 or TRBV12-4 to TRBJ2-6, with TRBD1 matching 8 bases. This CDR3 spans 19 amino acids. The V and J ends lost 6 bases and 0 bases, in that order; junction bases with no gene match: 13.